This T cell receptor beta chain was recorded in a study of neurological immune-mediated disorders. Study-level results: In HTLV-1-associated myelopathy, TCR clonal expansion was greatest, whereas multiple sclerosis had the least, falling below healthy controls. None of the CDR3 amino acid sequences found in expanded clones was shared across subjects. This suggests that the TCR-beta repertoires were private in all groups.

Ten or more counts support this clonotype. Its antigen is as yet unknown. This CDR3 is 15 amino acids long. J gave up 2 bases and V 6 bases, and 7 bases lay outside the gene matches. Germline V lookup: CDR1 MNHEY, CDR2 SVGEGT. Sample time point: technical triplicate 3. A 10-nucleotide random UMI tagged transcripts in template-switch 5'RACE cDNA synthesis. Per sequencing run, 15-18 subjects together gave over 190 million TCR-beta sequences. Each CDR3 protein gets one entry after TCRdb re-called the 5' RACE reads with MiXCR. This table holds approximately 40,000 distinct CDR3 sequences, 20% to 25% found once.

The chain joins TRBV6-2 or TRBV6-3 to TRBJ2-3; 8 bases match TRBD1. Sequenced: PBMCs. The receptor's source is a man in his fifties or sixties with HTLV-1-associated myelopathy (HAM/TSP). CDR3 amino acids: CASRNGQGFTDTQYF. The CDR3 nucleotides read TGTGCCAGCAGGAATGGACAGGGTTTCACAGATACGCAGTATTTT.